These T cell receptor beta chains were read from a single sample in a study of shared clonotypes between healthy human individuals. The repertoire was sequenced with immunoSEQ multiplex PCR; TCRdb's copy has only in-frame clones and lacks some. The table includes 2 million to 3 million clones, 90% to 95% detected once. The sample was naive CD4+ T cells from PBMCs. All receptors derive from a man in his late teens or twenties in good health. Some clones in this sample may be carry-over from other donors' samples. CDR3s include the opening cysteine and the closing phenylalanine or tryptophan. D genes are given only for firm matches. Size is stated for part of the rows, as once, few or many counts, or as a class when the clone is expanded.

CASSLRGRTRETQYF | TGTGCCAGCAGCTTACGGGGCCGCACAAGAGAGACCCAGTACTTC | . | TRBV5-8 | . | TRBJ2-5
CASSQRGASASTDTQYF | TGTGCCAGCAGCCAGCGGGGGGCTAGCGCAAGCACAGATACGCAGTATTTT | . | TRBV7-3 | TRBD2 | TRBJ2-3
CASSPPGGWDTQYF | TGTGCCAGCAGTCCCCCGGGAGGGTGGGATACGCAGTATTTT | . | TRBV28 | TRBD2 | TRBJ2-3
CASSRQGASYGYTF | TGTGCCAGCAGCCGACAGGGGGCCTCCTATGGCTACACCTTC | . | TRBV7-7 | TRBD1 | TRBJ1-2
CASSSWTGLRHETQYF | TGTGCCAGCAGTTCCTGGACAGGGCTTCGTCACGAGACCCAGTACTTC | . | TRBV27 | TRBD1 | TRBJ2-5
CASSPRSTPMNTEAFF | TGTGCCAGCAGCCCCCGGTCGACACCCATGAACACTGAAGCTTTCTTT | . | TRBV7-9 | . | TRBJ1-1
CASSPGTVNSPLHF | TGTGCCAGCAGCCCCGGGACAGTTAATTCACCCCTCCACTTT | . | TRBV11-2 | TRBD1 | TRBJ1-6
CASSETYFYEQYF | TGTGCCAGCAGTGAGACTTATTTTTACGAGCAGTACTTC | . | TRBV6-4 | . | TRBJ2-7
CSTGGANYGYTF | TGCTCGACCGGGGGGGCCAACTATGGCTACACCTTC | . | TRBV28 | . | TRBJ1-2
CATTRRPGLASRVRSEQFF | TGTGCCACCACTCGACGGCCCGGACTAGCGTCCAGAGTGCGAAGTGAGCAGTTCTTC | . | TRBV2 | TRBD2 | TRBJ2-1
CASSPTRLAGEQYF | TGTGCCAGCAGTCCTACTAGACTAGCCGGCGAGCAGTACTTC | . | TRBV5-4 | TRBD2 | TRBJ2-7
CASSSPGDTEAFF | TGCGCCAGCAGTTCCCCGGGGGACACTGAAGCTTTCTTT | . | TRBV5-1 | . | TRBJ1-1
CASSLGSYEQYF | TGTGCCAGCAGCCTAGGGTCATACGAGCAGTACTTC | few | TRBV6-1 | . | TRBJ2-7
CASSSLGAGELFF | TGTGCCAGCAGCTCTCTAGGCGCCGGGGAGCTGTTTTTT | . | TRBV11-2 | . | TRBJ2-2
CASRPNSGSLFYSNQPQHF | TGTGCCAGCAGGCCTAATTCAGGGAGTCTGTTCTATAGCAATCAGCCCCAGCATTTT | . | TRBV28 | . | TRBJ1-5
CASSRWGSATGGMVGYQPQHF | TGTGCCAGCAGCCGGTGGGGCAGCGCGACCGGGGGAATGGTGGGCTATCAGCCCCAGCATTTT | . | TRBV28 | . | TRBJ1-5
CASSEVGDTEAFF | TGTGCCAGCAGTGAAGTTGGGGACACTGAAGCTTTCTTT | . | TRBV6-1 | . | TRBJ1-1